The 8 T cell receptor beta chains presented below share a single source sample, sequenced in a study of blood T cell repertoires in COVID-19 (TCRdb year 2020). Library method: the immunoSEQ multiplex PCR assay. As stored in TCRdb, this immuneACCESS dataset retains in-frame rearrangements with V and J assigned. A fraction of the clones does not appear; measured against another copy, unresolved V genes explain less than half of the discrepancy, and the remainder lacks a known reason. The sample has 100,000 to 150,000 clones on record, 75% to 90% of them singletons. The ten most abundant clones make up around 3.3% of the sample. Material for sequencing was peripheral blood. Receptor source: a woman of 80 years or more with COVID-19, enrolled during active disease.

In this sample, this clone turned up a few times. The chain joins TRBV6-5 to TRBJ2-7, with TRBD2 matching 10 bases. Germline CDR1 and CDR2: MNHEY and SVGAGI. The CDR3 length is 15 residues. V was pared by 2 bases and J by 4 bases, with 5 bases of the junction left unmatched. The CDR3 DNA is TGTGCCAGCAGTTACAGGGCTAGCGGGAGTTACGAGCAGTACTTC. Its translation: CASSYRASGSYEQYF.

The chain links TRBV18 to TRBJ2-2, with TRBD2 identical over 8 bases. The V gene's germline CDR1 is KGHSH and CDR2 LQKENI. The CDR3 spans 17 residues. V trimming: 2 bases; J trimming: 5 bases; junction bases outside the gene matches: 10. The CDR3 loop reads CASSPNTLAGGTGELFF. CDR3 coding DNA: TGTGCCAGCTCACCAAACACCCTAGCGGGTGGGACCGGGGAGCTGTTTTTT.

The chain is built from TRBV16 and TRBJ1-1; TRBD1 might be the D (5 bases). CDR1 KGHSY and CDR2 FQNENV come from the germline V gene. The CDR3 runs 14 residues. V lost 4 bases and J 1 base, leaving 10 bases between the germline ends. The CDR3 sequence is CASSLLGGNTEAFF. DNA of the CDR3: TGTGCCAGCAGCCTCCTCGGGGGGAACACTGAAGCTTTCTTT. The entire variable domain, with the rest obtained from reference TRBV16 and TRBJ1-1, is as follows: GEEVAQTPKHLVRGEGQKAKLYCAPIKGHSYVFWYQQVLKNEFKFLISFQNENVFDETGMPKERFSAKCLPNSPCSLEIQATKLEDSAVYFCASSLLGGNTEAFFGQGTRLTVV.

The chain recombines TRBV24-1 with TRBJ2-1; 12 bases align to TRBD2. The CDR3 has 16 amino acids. Germline CDR1 reads KGHDR; CDR2 reads SFDVKD. J lost 7 bases, V lost 4 bases, and 7 bases had no gene match. CDR3 sequence: CATSDFLAGGRNEQFF. CDR3 nucleotide sequence: TGTGCCACCAGTGACTTCCTAGCGGGAGGGCGAAATGAGCAGTTCTTC.

This chain uses TRBV7-2 with TRBJ2-7; 8 bases map to TRBD2. V lost 5 bases, J lost 0 bases, and 9 bases stayed unmatched. Germline-derived CDR1 and CDR2 are SGHTA and FQGNSA. The CDR3 consists of 16 residues. CDR3 region: CASSPRGLAGSYEQYF. Here the CDR3 DNA reads TGTGCCAGCAGCCCCCGGGGGCTAGCGGGCTCCTACGAGCAGTACTTC.

V and J are TRBV6-5 and TRBJ2-5, with 8 nucleotides matching TRBD2. This CDR3 spans 15 amino acids. In germline, CDR1 is MNHEY, CDR2 SVGAGI. V was clipped by 5 bases and J by 2 bases; unmatched bases: 7. The CDR3 DNA reads as TGTGCCAGCAGTCAGCTGGGCGGGGGGCAAGAGACCCAGTACTTC. Its translation is CASSQLGGGQETQYF.

The chain uses TRBV11-2 and TRBJ2-7; a possible D gene is TRBD1 (6 bases). The germline gives CDR1 SGHAT, CDR2 FQNNGV. The CDR3 has 17 residues. The V and J ends lost 1 base and 1 base respectively, with 17 bases between them. CDR3 sequence reads: CASSLVGDKGKSYEQYF. The CDR3 DNA reads TGTGCCAGCAGCTTAGTAGGGGACAAGGGGAAATCCTACGAGCAGTACTTC.

The chain uses TRBV21-1 and TRBJ1-1. TRBV21-1 is assigned pseudogene status. The CDR3 is made up of 19 amino acids. CDR3 loop: CASSPSRKVEGRGGTEAFF. The CDR3 region has the DNA TGTGCCAGCAGCCCTTCGAGGAAGGTAGAAGGTCGTGGAGGCACTGAAGCTTTCTTT.